This is a list of T cell receptor beta chains from one sample in a study of identical twins. One entry per CDR3 protein, called by TCRdb with MiXCR from the 5' RACE reads. Here the sample spans about 530,000 distinct CDR3 sequences, approximately 14% being singletons. These data also formed part of another study, on yellow fever vaccine responses in identical twins.

The sequencing input was CD4+ T cells sorted from blood. The receptors here all came from a woman aged 18-35 years in good health. The CDR3 runs from the conserved cysteine through the conserved F or W. Each record gives: D gene, CDR3 length, clone size, J gene, V gene, CDR3 DNA, CDR3 protein. A D gene is named only where the DNA matches it firmly. A clone size is listed for some rows: how often the clone was seen (once, few, many), or a class if it is expanded.

TRBD2	15	few	TRBJ2-2	TRBV29-1	TGCAGCGTCGAGGGACTAGCGGGAGGTGATGGGGAGCTGTTTTTT	CSVEGLAGGDGELFF
TRBD1	14	few	TRBJ2-5	TRBV7-8	TGTGCCAGCAGCTTTTCTAACAGGGGAGAGACCCAGTACTTC	CASSFSNRGETQYF
-	14	-	TRBJ2-1	TRBV12-3/TRBV12-4	TGTGCCAGCCAACGCCTGGTGGTGGGAAATGAGCAGTTCTTC	CASQRLVVGNEQFF
TRBD2	15	-	TRBJ2-1	TRBV3-1	TGTGCCAGCACCCCACAAGCGGGGGGGAGAAATGAGCAGTTCTTC	CASTPQAGGRNEQFF
TRBD1	16	few	TRBJ2-3	TRBV6-4	TGTGCCAGCAGTGACTCGTGGACAGGGAGCACAGATACGCAGTATTTT	CASSDSWTGSTDTQYF
-	13	-	TRBJ2-7	TRBV4-2	TGTGCCAGCAGCCAATTCGGGGAGTACGAGCAGTACTTC	CASSQFGEYEQYF
TRBD2	16	-	TRBJ2-1	TRBV3-1	TGTGCCAGCAGCCAAGGCGGGACTAGCCTAGACAATGAGCAGTTCTTC	CASSQGGTSLDNEQFF
-	12	many	TRBJ1-5	TRBV28	TGTGCCAGCAGTTTATCGTATCAGCCCCAGCATTTT	CASSLSYQPQHF
TRBD1	13	many	TRBJ2-1	TRBV12-3/TRBV12-4	TGTGCCAGCAGTCCCAGGGGGCACAATGAGCAGTTCTTC	CASSPRGHNEQFF
TRBD2	17	-	TRBJ2-7	TRBV10-2	TGCGCCAGCAGTGAGTCACCGGGGTTCGCGGGAGTTTCCGAGCAGTACTTC	CASSESPGFAGVSEQYF
-	15	few	TRBJ2-2	TRBV6-5	TGTGCCAGCAGTTACTCCAACGGTGGGACCGGGGAGCTGTTTTTT	CASSYSNGGTGELFF
-	15	few	TRBJ1-2	TRBV5-1	TGCGCCAGCAGCTTTGGCGCAGGGGAAGGCTATGGCTACACCTTC	CASSFGAGEGYGYTF
-	15	many	TRBJ2-3	TRBV5-1	TGCGCCAGCAGCTTGCCCCAGGGGAAGGCAGATACGCAGTATTTT	CASSLPQGKADTQYF
-	13	-	TRBJ1-1	TRBV29-1	TGCAGCGTTGAGGGACGCTTCGGTACTGAAGCTTTCTTT	CSVEGRFGTEAFF
-	17	-	TRBJ2-1	TRBV14	TGTGCCAGCAGCCCACACGGGGCAGGGGTTTATAGGTATGAGCAGTTCTTC	CASSPHGAGVYRYEQFF
-	14	-	TRBJ2-7	TRBV4-2	TGTGCCAGCAGCCAAGATGCTAACTCCTACGAGCAGTACTTC	CASSQDANSYEQYF
-	16	many	TRBJ2-2	TRBV4-1	TGCGCCAGCAGCCAGGAGATCGGGCAGAACACCGGGGAGCTGTTTTTT	CASSQEIGQNTGELFF
TRBD2	14	few	TRBJ2-1	TRBV24-1	TGTGCCACCAGTGATTTCGGCGGGGGGAATGAGCAGTTCTTC	CATSDFGGGNEQFF
-	15	-	TRBJ2-1	TRBV28	TGTGCCAGCAACTCGGGCGGGAAGGATTACAATGAGCAGTTCTTC	CASNSGGKDYNEQFF
TRBD2	18	few	TRBJ2-3	TRBV7-6	TGTGCCAGCAGCTTAGTAGGGACTAGCGGGAGGAGTGGAGATACGCAGTATTTT	CASSLVGTSGRSGDTQYF
TRBD2	15	few	TRBJ2-7	TRBV27	TGTGCCAGCAGTTTAGCCGGGACTACCCCTTACGAGCAGTACTTC	CASSLAGTTPYEQYF
-	14	-	TRBJ2-2	TRBV10-3	TGTGCCATCAGTGAGTCGGCTTACACCGGGGAGCTGTTTTTT	CAISESAYTGELFF
TRBD2	14	-	TRBJ2-1	TRBV3-1	TGTGCCAGCAGCCCTGCTAGCGGGGTGGGTGAGCAGTTCTTC	CASSPASGVGEQFF
-	14	few	TRBJ1-1	TRBV5-1	TGCGCCAGCAGCCCGGCGACGGGGAGCACTGAAGCTTTCTTT	CASSPATGSTEAFF
-	15	-	TRBJ2-1	TRBV5-1	TGCGCCAGCAGCCCCACTAATCTGGGTCCCAGTGAGCAGTTCTTC	CASSPTNLGPSEQFF
-	15	-	TRBJ2-1	TRBV3-1	TGTGCCAGCAGCCCCCTAGCGAGTGGAGTGAATGAGCAGTTCTTC	CASSPLASGVNEQFF
-	14	many	TRBJ2-1	TRBV6-5	TGTGCCAGCAGTTACTCTGTCGTTCAGGGTCTGTTCATCTTC	CASSYSVVQGLFIF
-	14	few	TRBJ1-1	TRBV9	TGTGCCAGCAGCTTTGGACTTATGAACACTGAAGCTTTCTTT	CASSFGLMNTEAFF